This T cell receptor beta chain was retrieved from a study of blood T cell repertoires in COVID-19. The wider study: The samples span acute and convalescent COVID-19 from the United States, Italy and Spain. The cDNA or gDNA used as material had been derived from T cells, B-cell-depleted T cells, or PBMCs.

TCRdb keeps only in-frame clones here, not all; method: immunoSEQ multiplex PCR. The repertoire has about 270,000 clones, roughly 84% of them found once; the top ten carry around 3.2%. The V end was cut by 2 bases, the J end by 15 bases, with 13 bases between. The CDR3 sequence is 11 residues long. Germline CDR1 reads GTSNPN; CDR2 reads SVGIG (reference sequence). The rearrangement links TRBV30 to TRBJ1-4; a weak D match, TRBD1 (5 bases). The receptor was isolated from a woman between 18 and 29 years old with acute or convalescent COVID-19. The sequenced sample consisted of peripheral blood. CDR3 bases: TGTGCCTGGAGTACCAGACAGTCTGTGTTTTTT. It is translated as CAWSTRQSVFF.